Shown below are 14 T cell receptor beta chains from a single sample sequenced in a study of shared clonotypes between healthy human individuals. This table comes from immunoSEQ multiplex PCR, and its TCRdb copy is limited to in-frame clones, with some not included. The sample includes about 560,000 clones, roughly 79% of them seen just once. Sequenced material: PBMCs. The receptors were sampled from a woman aged 40 to 50 in good health. Some clones in this sample may be carry-over from other donors' samples.

The table lists this clone with many counts. The V call is TRBV28, the J call TRBJ2-1; D possibly uses TRBD1 or TRBD2 (5 bases each). Germline CDR1 MDHEN, CDR2 SYDVKM. V was cut by 9 bases and J by 4 bases, with 16 bases left in between. The CDR3 totals 14 residues. The CDR3 DNA reads TGTGCCAGTCGACCGGGGCAGGAGTACAATGAGCAGTTCTTC. This sequence encodes CASRPGQEYNEQFF.

The genes are TRBV4-3 and TRBJ2-6; weak D call: TRBD1 (6 bases). V lost 3 bases and J 0 bases, leaving 12 bases between the germline ends. CDR3 size: 17 residues. CDR1 LGHNA and CDR2 YSLEER come from the germline V gene. The CDR3 protein is CASSQADSYSGANVLTF. As DNA, the CDR3 is TGCGCCAGCAGCCAGGCGGACAGTTACTCTGGGGCCAACGTCCTGACTTTC.

The chain couples TRBV28 to TRBJ1-2; 7 bases line up with TRBD1. Germline V gene data show CDR1 as MDHEN and CDR2 as SYDVKM. The CDR3 has 14 amino acids. After removal of 2 bases from V and 3 bases from J, the junction contained 3 bases not matched to a gene. CDR3 coding DNA: TGTGCCAGCAGTTTAAGGGACAGAGACTATGGCTACACCTTC. It yields the protein CASSLRDRDYGYTF.

A few counts support this clone. J is TRBJ2-1 and V is TRBV14; TRBD2 matches at 9 bases. The V gene's germline CDR1 is SGHDN and CDR2 FVKESK. The ends lost 3 bases at V and 13 bases at J; junction bases unmatched: 7. There are 13 residues in the CDR3. The CDR3 bases are TGTGCCAGCAGCCAGGAAAGCGGGAGGAAACAGTTCTTC. Residues: CASSQESGRKQFF.

The chain recombines TRBV7-8 with TRBJ2-7, with unresolved D. Trimming removed 5 bases at V and 5 bases at J, with 16 bases between. The CDR3 runs to 14 residues. Germline V gene sequence: CDR1 SGHVS, CDR2 FQNEAQ. The CDR3 DNA reads as TGTGCCAGCAGCCCCGTCCGGGCGGCCCACGAGCAGTACTTC. This encodes CASSPVRAAHEQYF.

To note about this clone: A read error is likely here: a far larger clone is one base away. Other nucleotide sequences in the sample specify the same CDR3. The chain uses TRBV30 and TRBJ1-6; TRBD1 aligns across 8 bases. This CDR3 has 18 residues. V shed 1 base and J 7 bases; nucleotides not matched to a gene: 15. From germline, CDR1 is GTSNPN and CDR2 SVGIG (reference sequence). The CDR3 DNA sequence: TGTGCCTGGAGTGGCAGCCGGACAGGGCTGTCTGGAAATTCACCCCTCCACTTT. Its translation: CAWSGSRTGLSGNSPLHF.

This chain connects TRBV28 to TRBJ2-3; D may be TRBD1 or TRBD2 (5 bases each). With 5 bases removed from V and 0 bases from J, the gap between germline ends came to 12 bases. This CDR3 spans 15 amino acids. From germline, CDR1 is MDHEN and CDR2 SYDVKM. The CDR3: CASSPLGVSTDTQYF. The CDR3 nucleotides are TGTGCCAGCAGTCCCTTGGGGGTTAGCACAGATACGCAGTATTTT. The full variable domain, completed using reference TRBV28 and TRBJ2-3, is DVKVTQSSRYLVKRTGEKVFLECVQDMDHENMFWYRQDPGLGLRLIYFSYDVKMKEKGDIPEGYSVSREKKERFSLILESASTNQTSMYLCASSPLGVSTDTQYFGPGTRLTVL.

J is TRBJ2-7 and V is TRBV7-6; no clear D gene. Germline V gene sequence: CDR1 SGHVS, CDR2 FNYEAQ. Deletions cut 1 base from V and 0 bases from J, with 7 bases between. The CDR3 has 14 residues. In DNA, the CDR3 is TGTGCCAGCAGCTTAGATCCGGGCTCCTACGAGCAGTACTTC. Translating gives CASSLDPGSYEQYF.

This chain links TRBV6-1 with TRBJ2-1, with D tentatively TRBD2 (5 bases). The CDR3 consists of 11 residues. V was clipped by 8 bases and J by 10 bases, with 12 bases between them. Looked up from germline, CDR1 is MNHNS and CDR2 is SASEGT. CDR3 bases: TGTGCCAGCGCTAGCCCCCGGGAGCAGTTCTTC. This gives the protein CASASPREQFF.

This clone came up a few times. This chain connects TRBV13 to TRBJ2-3, with 10 nucleotides matching TRBD2. Trimming at V came to 4 bases and at J to 1 base, leaving 8 bases not matched to a gene. Germline CDR1 is PRHDT and CDR2 is FYEKMQ (reference sequence). The CDR3 has 17 amino acids. CDR3 DNA sequence: TGTGCCAGCAGCTCGGGGGGACTAGCGAACCGCACAGATACGCAGTATTTT. Amino acids: CASSSGGLANRTDTQYF. Looking up the rest from reference TRBV13 and TRBJ2-3 gives the full variable domain: AAGVIQSPRHLIKEKRETATLKCYPIPRHDTVYWYQQGPGQDPQFLISFYEKMQSDKGSIPDRFSAQQFSDYHSELNMSSLELGDSALYFCASSSGGLANRTDTQYFGPGTRLTVL.

The V and J genes are TRBV28 and TRBJ1-2; D remains unclear. The germline V gene has CDR1 MDHEN and CDR2 SYDVKM. The CDR3 spans 12 residues. V lost 3 bases to trimming and J lost 4 bases, with 6 bases between them. The DNA for the CDR3 is TGTGCCAGCAGTTTCGTATCCTATGGCTACACCTTC. Protein: CASSFVSYGYTF.

The chain is built from TRBV9 and TRBJ2-1; 9 bases agree with TRBD2. Germline trimming cut 2 bases from V and 0 bases from J; bases unmatched to any gene: 9. The CDR3 has 18 amino acids. Germline V CDR1 and CDR2: SGDLS, YYNGEE. The CDR3 sequence is CASSVIAGVTDSYNEQFF. The CDR3 region has the DNA TGTGCCAGCAGCGTGATAGCGGGGGTGACTGACTCCTACAATGAGCAGTTCTTC.

J is TRBJ1-2 and V is TRBV7-8; 10 nucleotides line up with TRBD1. This CDR3 region has 16 residues. Germline V gene sequence: CDR1 SGHVS, CDR2 FQNEAQ. The V segment lost 1 base and the J segment 5 bases; nucleotides outside the gene matches: 7. The CDR3, as DNA: TGTGCCAGCAGCTTAGGCCGGGACAGGGGAAATTATGGCTACACCTTC. This sequence encodes CASSLGRDRGNYGYTF. Looking up the rest from reference TRBV7-8 and TRBJ1-2 gives the full variable domain: GAGVSQSPRYKVAKRGQDVALRCDPISGHVSLFWYQQALGQGPEFLTYFQNEAQLDKSGLPSDRFFAERPEGSVSTLKIQRTQQEDSAVYLCASSLGRDRGNYGYTFGSGTRLTVV.

The genes are TRBV15 and TRBJ2-7, with 11 bases that match TRBD2. The CDR3 has 14 residues. The germline CDR1 and CDR2 sequences are LNHNV and YYDKDF (reference sequence). V gave up 5 bases and J gave up 5 bases; unmatched junction bases: 5. The DNA for the CDR3 is TGTGCCACCAGCGTACTACTAGCGGGAGACGAGCAGTACTTC. This translates into CATSVLLAGDEQYF.